Below, 4 T cell receptor beta chains from the same sample are listed, as sequenced in a study of Graves' ophthalmopathy and Graves' hyperthyroidism. TCR beta CDR3 amplification used RNA transcripts. Second-round multiplex PCR followed a first-round RT-PCR using HTBI primers. MiXCR, run by TCRdb on the multiplex PCR reads, gives a single entry per CDR3 protein. This sample has about 740,000 distinct CDR3 sequences, with 40% found just once. Sample: peripheral blood. Every receptor here comes from an adult man with Graves' ophthalmopathy.

This clonotype was counted a single time. The chain recombines TRBV2 with TRBJ1-6; TRBD1 agrees at 9 bases. From germline, CDR1 is SNHLY and CDR2 FYNNEI. This CDR3 contains 16 residues. V lost 5 bases, J lost 11 bases, and 13 bases stayed unmatched. This chain's CDR3 is CASSLWRGTGQAPLHF. The CDR3 nucleotides are TGTGCCAGCAGTCTCTGGAGAGGGACAGGGCAGGCACCCCTCCACTTT.

This chain joins TRBV29-1 and TRBJ1-2; unclear D gene. Germline assignment: CDR1 SQVTM and CDR2 ANQGSEA. Trimming removed 7 bases at V and 8 bases at J, with 23 bases between. The CDR3 length is 14 residues. The CDR3 region is CSASPGRYTKGYTF. In nucleotides, the CDR3 is TGCAGCGCCTCCCCTGGACGGTACACGAAGGGCTACACCTTC. The variable domain in full, completed from reference TRBV29-1 and TRBJ1-2, reads SAVISQKPSRDICQRGTSLTIQCQVDSQVTMMFWYRQQPGQSLTLIATANQGSEATYESGFVIDKFPISRPNLTFSTLTVSNMSPEDSSIYLCSASPGRYTKGYTFGSGTRLTVV.

This clonotype has ten or more counts. This chain joins TRBV12-3 or TRBV12-4 and TRBJ2-7, with 8 nucleotides matching TRBD2. With 3 bases clipped from V and 3 bases from J, the junction kept 7 bases outside the gene matches. CDR3 length: 15 residues. The CDR3 sequence is CASSFSAGVFYEQYF. The CDR3 DNA is TGTGCCAGCAGTTTTTCAGCGGGAGTATTCTACGAGCAGTACTTC.

V is TRBV20-1 and J is TRBJ2-7, with TRBD2 identical over 10 bases. This CDR3 comprises 15 residues. Germline values: CDR1 DFQATT, CDR2 SNEGSKA (reference sequence). V lost 3 bases, J lost 7 bases, and 12 bases stayed unmatched. This CDR3 is CSARSGVLAGAEQYF. In nucleotides, the CDR3 is TGCAGTGCTAGGTCGGGGGTGCTAGCGGGAGCTGAGCAGTACTTC.